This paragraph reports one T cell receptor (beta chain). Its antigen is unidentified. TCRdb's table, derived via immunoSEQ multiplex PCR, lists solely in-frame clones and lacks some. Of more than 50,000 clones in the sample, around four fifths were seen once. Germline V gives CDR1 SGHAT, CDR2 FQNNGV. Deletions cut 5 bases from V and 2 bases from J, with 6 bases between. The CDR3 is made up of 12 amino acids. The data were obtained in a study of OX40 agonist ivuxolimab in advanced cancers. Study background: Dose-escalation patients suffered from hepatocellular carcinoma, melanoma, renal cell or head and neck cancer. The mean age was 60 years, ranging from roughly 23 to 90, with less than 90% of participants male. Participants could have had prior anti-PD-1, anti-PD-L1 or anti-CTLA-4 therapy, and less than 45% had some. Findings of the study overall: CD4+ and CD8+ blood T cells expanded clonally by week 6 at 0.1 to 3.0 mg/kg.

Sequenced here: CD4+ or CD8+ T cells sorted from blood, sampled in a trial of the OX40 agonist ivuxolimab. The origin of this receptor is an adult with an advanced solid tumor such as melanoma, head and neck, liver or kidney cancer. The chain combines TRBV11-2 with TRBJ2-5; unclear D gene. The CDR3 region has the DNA TGTGCCAGCAGCCGACCGCAAGAGACCCAGTACTTC. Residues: CASSRPQETQYF.